These T cell receptor beta chains were read from a single sample in a study of OX40 agonist ivuxolimab in advanced cancers. Some clones are missing from TCRdb's copy, which holds only in-frame ones; the method was immunoSEQ multiplex PCR. Among some 95,000 clones listed, around 85% were seen once. The specimen was CD4+ or CD8+ T cells sorted from blood, collected in a trial of the OX40 agonist ivuxolimab. The source is an adult with an advanced solid tumor such as melanoma, head and neck, liver or kidney cancer. The CDR3 runs from the conserved cysteine through the conserved F or W. D genes are given only for firm matches. Some rows mark clone size as missing; the rest say once, few, many or name a class of expanded clone.

D | J | V | size | DNA | CDR3
. | TRBJ1-1 | TRBV18 | . | TGTGCCAGCTCCTTCACCTCAGGCGCAAACACTGAAGCTTTCTTT | CASSFTSGANTEAFF
. | TRBJ2-3 | TRBV27 | . | TGTGCCAGCAGTCCTCCGGGAAGGAGAGGGAGAGATACGCAGTATTTT | CASSPPGRRGRDTQYF
. | TRBJ1-5 | TRBV6-6 | . | TGTGCCAGCAGTTACCTGGAGGGAAGTCAGCCCCAGCATTTT | CASSYLEGSQPQHF
TRBD1 | TRBJ1-4 | TRBV27 | . | TGTGCCAGCAGTTTATCGGGCCCAGACAGGGGATTGGGGAAACTGTTTTTT | CASSLSGPDRGLGKLFF
. | TRBJ1-2 | TRBV6-5 | . | TGTGCCAGCAGTTACATCACCAGGGAGAAAGAAGGCTACACCTTC | CASSYITREKEGYTF
. | TRBJ2-7 | TRBV2 | . | TGTGCCAGCGAGTACAGCTACGAGCAGTACTTC | CASEYSYEQYF
TRBD2 | TRBJ2-1 | TRBV19 | once | TGTGCCAGTAGTAAGCCCTATAGCGGGATCCCCTACAATGAGCAGTTCTTC | CASSKPYSGIPYNEQFF
. | TRBJ1-2 | TRBV7-8 | . | TGTGCCAGCAGCCGGGAGCTTAACTATGGCTACACCTTC | CASSRELNYGYTF
. | TRBJ1-6 | TRBV27 | . | TGTGCCAGCAGTTTATGGGCGGAGCCGAGGGGTTCACCCCTCCACTTT | CASSLWAEPRGSPLHF
. | TRBJ2-1 | TRBV5-5 | . | TGTGCCAGCAGCCCGGGACTCGAAGGATACAATGAGCAGTTCTTC | CASSPGLEGYNEQFF
. | TRBJ1-5 | TRBV5-4 | . | TGTGCCAGCAGCTTGGACGGCTCAGAGGCCCAGCATTTT | CASSLDGSEAQHF
TRBD2 | TRBJ2-5 | TRBV5-1 | . | TGCGCCAGCAGCTTGGAGGGGGGACTAGCGGACCGGGGCGTACAAGAGACCCAGTACTTC | CASSLEGGLADRGVQETQYF
. | TRBJ2-6 | TRBV9 | few | TGTGCCAGCAGCTCTGTATTGTTCTCTGGGGCCAACGTCCTGACTTTC | CASSSVLFSGANVLTF
. | TRBJ2-5 | TRBV7-6 | . | TGTGCCAGCAGCTTAGGGGTTGGAACAGCTCAGCAGACCCAGTACTTC | CASSLGVGTAQQTQYF
TRBD2 | TRBJ2-7 | TRBV11-1 | . | TGTGCCAGCACCCGAAGGAAGGTAGCGGGACCTTCCTACGAGCAGTACTTC | CASTRRKVAGPSYEQYF
TRBD2 | TRBJ2-1 | TRBV11-3 | once | TGTGCCAGCAGCTTAGGATTGGGGGAGGGCCGCGATGAGCAGTTCTTC | CASSLGLGEGRDEQFF
TRBD2 | TRBJ2-2 | TRBV4-3 | . | TGCGCCAGCAGCCGAAGACTAGCGGGTAACACCGGGGAGCTGTTTTTT | CASSRRLAGNTGELFF
. | TRBJ1-1 | TRBV30 | . | TGTGCCTGGAGTATCGTCGGAGGCACTGAAGCTTTCTTT | CAWSIVGGTEAFF
TRBD2 | TRBJ2-5 | TRBV2 | . | TGTGCCAGCAGTCTGAAGACTAGCGGGACCCCCCAGTACTTC | CASSLKTSGTPQYF
TRBD1 | TRBJ2-5 | TRBV19 | . | TGTGCCAGTAGTTCCGGGACAGGGGTTACAGAGACCCAGTACTTC | CASSSGTGVTETQYF
TRBD1 | TRBJ2-5 | TRBV4-1 | . | TGCGCCAGCAGCCAAGATATAGCAGGGGGCAACCAAGAGACCCAGTACTTC | CASSQDIAGGNQETQYF
. | TRBJ2-7 | TRBV1 | . | TGCACCAGCAGCCAAAAGACTAGCGGGAGTAATTGTTACGAGCAGTACTTC | CTSSQKTSGSNCYEQYF
TRBD1 | TRBJ2-1 | TRBV6-1 | . | TGTGCCAGCACCTCGGGGACAGGGGGATCTTGGGGGCAGTTCTTC | CASTSGTGGSWGQFF
. | TRBJ2-7 | TRBV5-6 | . | TGTGCCAGCAGCCCTGGGGCAGACCTCTACGAGCAGTACTTC | CASSPGADLYEQYF
. | TRBJ2-4 | TRBV5-1 | . | TGCGCCAGCAGCTTAGGGGAGGCCCCGGAAAACATTCAGTACTTC | CASSLGEAPENIQYF
. | TRBJ2-1 | TRBV25-1 | . | TGTGCCAGCAGTCAAGGGGGAGGGAGCAATGAGCAGTTCTTC | CASSQGGGSNEQFF
. | TRBJ2-7 | TRBV6-1 | . | TGTGCCACATCTTACAGGGTAGAGTTCTACGAGCAGTACTTC | CATSYRVEFYEQYF
. | TRBJ1-5 | TRBV7-6 | . | TGTGCCAGCAGCGGCGCCGGGAATCAGCCCCAGCATTTT | CASSGAGNQPQHF
. | TRBJ2-2 | TRBV5-1 | . | TGCGCCAGCAGCTTGACACTTAACACCGGGGAGCTGTTTTTT | CASSLTLNTGELFF
. | TRBJ2-3 | TRBV10-3 | . | TGTGCCATCACGACGGCTGACGAGGGCACAGATACGCAGTATTTT | CAITTADEGTDTQYF
TRBD1 | TRBJ1-5 | TRBV10-3 | . | TGTGCCATCAGCTGGACAGGGGAAACACAGCCCCAGCATTTT | CAISWTGETQPQHF
. | TRBJ1-1 | TRBV30 | . | TGTGCCTGGAGTGTACAAGATCTCACTGAAGCTTTCTTT | CAWSVQDLTEAFF
. | TRBJ1-2 | TRBV6-5 | . | TGTGCCGCCCGACCATCACCGGGGGTAGGTGGCTACACCTTC | CAARPSPGVGGYTF
TRBD1 | TRBJ1-5 | TRBV6-1 | . | TGTGCCAGCAGTGAACTCGACAGGGACTATCAGCCCCAGCATTTT | CASSELDRDYQPQHF
TRBD2 | TRBJ2-1 | TRBV12-5 | once | TGTGCTAGTGGTTTGGATAGCGGGAGTCGCAATGAGCAGTTCTTC | CASGLDSGSRNEQFF
. | TRBJ1-2 | TRBV28 | . | TGTGCCAGCAGTTCCGCCGATGGCTACACCTTC | CASSSADGYTF
TRBD2 | TRBJ2-2 | TRBV7-2 | . | TGTGCCAGCACCACCCACACCGGGACGGGAGGGTCCGGGGAGCTGTTTTTT | CASTTHTGTGGSGELFF
. | TRBJ1-1 | TRBV2 | . | TGTGCCAGCAGTGTGTCGCTGAACACTGAAGCTTTCTTT | CASSVSLNTEAFF
TRBD1 | TRBJ1-2 | TRBV28 | . | TGTGCCAGCAGCTCAGCGGACAGGGGGTTGAGCCTCTATGGCTACACCTTC | CASSSADRGLSLYGYTF
. | TRBJ1-1 | TRBV4-1 | . | TGCGCCAGCAGCGGTCTCGCAGGGGACGTCACTGAAGCTTTCTTT | CASSGLAGDVTEAFF
. | TRBJ2-1 | TRBV18 | . | TGTGCCAGCTCACCAGGGCGCTCCCACAATGAGCAGTTCTTC | CASSPGRSHNEQFF
TRBD1 | TRBJ1-1 | TRBV7-2 | . | TGTGCCAGCAGCGGCAGACAGGGAAGGAACACTGAAGCTTTCTTT | CASSGRQGRNTEAFF
. | TRBJ2-5 | TRBV5-1 | . | TGCGCCAGCAGCCCGATGGCAGGGGAGACCCAGTACTTC | CASSPMAGETQYF
. | TRBJ2-1 | TRBV28 | . | TGTGCCAGCAGTCCCTCAGGAGGGGCCAAATACCACAATGAGCAGTTCTTC | CASSPSGGAKYHNEQFF
. | TRBJ1-3 | TRBV11-2 | once | TGTGCCAGCAGCCCTAACGGGAACACCATATATTTT | CASSPNGNTIYF
TRBD2 | TRBJ2-3 | TRBV29-1 | . | TGCAGCGTTGCAGCGGGGAGTACAGATACGCAGTATTTT | CSVAAGSTDTQYF
TRBD1 | TRBJ1-5 | TRBV28 | . | TGTGCCAGCAGACCCGGGACAGGGGGGCAGCCCCAGCATTTT | CASRPGTGGQPQHF
TRBD1 | TRBJ2-6 | TRBV30 | . | TGTGCCTGGAGTCCCTTGGGGACAGGGGGCTCTGGGGCCAACGTCCTGACTTTC | CAWSPLGTGGSGANVLTF
TRBD1 | TRBJ1-1 | TRBV6-1 | . | TGTGCCAGCAGTCCACAGGGGGCCGTCACTGAAGCTTTCTTT | CASSPQGAVTEAFF
TRBD2 | TRBJ2-1 | TRBV18 | . | TGTGCCAGCTCACCCATGGGACTAGCGGGCAATGAGCAGTTCTTC | CASSPMGLAGNEQFF
. | TRBJ1-1 | TRBV7-3 | . | TGTGCCAGCAGCTCCACTCCAAACACTGAAGCTTTCTTT | CASSSTPNTEAFF